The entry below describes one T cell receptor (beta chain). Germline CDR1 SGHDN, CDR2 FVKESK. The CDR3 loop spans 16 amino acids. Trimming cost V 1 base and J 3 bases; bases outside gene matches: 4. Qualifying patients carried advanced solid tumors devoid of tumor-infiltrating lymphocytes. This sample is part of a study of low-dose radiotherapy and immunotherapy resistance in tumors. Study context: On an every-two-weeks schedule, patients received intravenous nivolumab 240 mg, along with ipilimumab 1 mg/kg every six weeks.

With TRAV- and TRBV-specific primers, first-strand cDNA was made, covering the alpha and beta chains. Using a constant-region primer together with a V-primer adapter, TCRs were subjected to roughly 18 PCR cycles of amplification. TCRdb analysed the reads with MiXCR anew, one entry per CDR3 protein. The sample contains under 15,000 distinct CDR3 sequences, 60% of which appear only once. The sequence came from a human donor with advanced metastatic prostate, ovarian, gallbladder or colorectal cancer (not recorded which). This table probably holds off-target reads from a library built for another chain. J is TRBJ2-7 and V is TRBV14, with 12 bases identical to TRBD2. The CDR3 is CASSQGLAGAGYEQYF. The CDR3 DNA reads TGTGCCAGCAGCCAAGGACTAGCGGGAGCGGGCTACGAGCAGTACTTC.